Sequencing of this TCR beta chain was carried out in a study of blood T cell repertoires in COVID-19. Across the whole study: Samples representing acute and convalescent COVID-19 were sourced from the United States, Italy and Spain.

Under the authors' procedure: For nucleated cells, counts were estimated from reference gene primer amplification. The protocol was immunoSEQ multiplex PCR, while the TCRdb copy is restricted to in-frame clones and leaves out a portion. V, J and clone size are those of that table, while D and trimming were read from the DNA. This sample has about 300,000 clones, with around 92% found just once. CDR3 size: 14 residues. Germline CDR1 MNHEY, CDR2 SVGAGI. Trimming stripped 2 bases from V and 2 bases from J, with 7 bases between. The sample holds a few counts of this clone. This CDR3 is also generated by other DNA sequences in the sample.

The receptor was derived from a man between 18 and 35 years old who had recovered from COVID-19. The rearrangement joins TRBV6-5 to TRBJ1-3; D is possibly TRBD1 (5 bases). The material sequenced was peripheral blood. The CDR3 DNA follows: TGTGCCAGCAGTTACGGGGGGGCTGGAAACACCATATATTTT. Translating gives CASSYGGAGNTIYF.